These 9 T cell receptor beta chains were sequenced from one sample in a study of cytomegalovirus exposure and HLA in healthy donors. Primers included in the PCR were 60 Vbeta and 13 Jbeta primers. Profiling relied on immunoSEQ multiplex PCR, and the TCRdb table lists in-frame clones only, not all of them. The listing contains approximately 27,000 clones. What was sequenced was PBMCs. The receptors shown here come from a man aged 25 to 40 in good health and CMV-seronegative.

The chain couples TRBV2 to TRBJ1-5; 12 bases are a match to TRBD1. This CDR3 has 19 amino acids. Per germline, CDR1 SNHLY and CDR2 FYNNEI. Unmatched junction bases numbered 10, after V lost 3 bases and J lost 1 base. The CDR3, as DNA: TGTGCCAGCAGTGAGTGGGGACAGGGGGCGCCGACAAGCAATCAGCCCCAGCATTTT. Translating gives CASSEWGQGAPTSNQPQHF.

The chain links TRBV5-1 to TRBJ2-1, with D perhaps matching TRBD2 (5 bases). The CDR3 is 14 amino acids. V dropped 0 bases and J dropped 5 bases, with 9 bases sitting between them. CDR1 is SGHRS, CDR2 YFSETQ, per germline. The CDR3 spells CASSLASGDNEQFF. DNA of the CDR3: TGCGCCAGCAGCTTGGCGTCCGGGGACAATGAGCAGTTCTTC.

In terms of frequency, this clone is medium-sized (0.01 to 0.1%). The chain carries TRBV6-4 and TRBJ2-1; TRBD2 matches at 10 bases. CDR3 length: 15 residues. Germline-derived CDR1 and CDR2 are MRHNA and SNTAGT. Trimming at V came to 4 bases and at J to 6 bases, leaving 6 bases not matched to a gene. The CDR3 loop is CASSALAGASNEQFF. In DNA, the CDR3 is TGTGCCAGCAGTGCTCTAGCGGGGGCCTCCAATGAGCAGTTCTTC.

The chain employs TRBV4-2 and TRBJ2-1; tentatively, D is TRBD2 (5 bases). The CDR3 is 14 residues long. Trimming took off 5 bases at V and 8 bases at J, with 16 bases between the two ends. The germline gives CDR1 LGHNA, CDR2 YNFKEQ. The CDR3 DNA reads TGTGCCAGCAGCTACTACGAGGAGAGGGATGAGCAGTTCTTC. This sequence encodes CASSYYEERDEQFF.

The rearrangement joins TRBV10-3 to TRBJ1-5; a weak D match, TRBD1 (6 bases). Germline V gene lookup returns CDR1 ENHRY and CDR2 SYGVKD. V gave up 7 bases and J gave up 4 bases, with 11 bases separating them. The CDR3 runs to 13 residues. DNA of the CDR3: TGTGCCATCACCAGGGACATAAATCAGCCCCAGCATTTT. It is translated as CAITRDINQPQHF.

The CDR3 region has the DNA TGTGCCAGCAGTCAGGGGACAGGGGGCGCACCAGATACGCAGTATTTT. Residues: CASSQGTGGAPDTQYF. V is TRBV27 and J is TRBJ2-3, with 12 bases aligning to TRBD1. CDR1 MNHEY and CDR2 SMNVEV come from the germline V gene (reference sequence). Trimming took 5 bases from V and 4 from J; bases not matched to a gene: 7. This CDR3 has 16 amino acids.

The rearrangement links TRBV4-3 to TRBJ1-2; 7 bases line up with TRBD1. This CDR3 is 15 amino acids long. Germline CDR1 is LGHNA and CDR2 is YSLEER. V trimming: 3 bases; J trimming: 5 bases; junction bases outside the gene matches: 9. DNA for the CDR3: TGCGCCAGCAGCCAGGATACAGGGGTCGGGTATGGCTACACCTTC. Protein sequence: CASSQDTGVGYGYTF.

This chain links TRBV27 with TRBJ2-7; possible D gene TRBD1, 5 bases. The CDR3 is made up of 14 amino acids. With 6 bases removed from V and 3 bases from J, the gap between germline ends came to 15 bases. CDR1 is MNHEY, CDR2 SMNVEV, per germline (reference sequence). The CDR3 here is CASSLRLRGYEQYF. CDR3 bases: TGTGCCAGCAGCCTCCGGTTAAGGGGCTACGAGCAGTACTTC.

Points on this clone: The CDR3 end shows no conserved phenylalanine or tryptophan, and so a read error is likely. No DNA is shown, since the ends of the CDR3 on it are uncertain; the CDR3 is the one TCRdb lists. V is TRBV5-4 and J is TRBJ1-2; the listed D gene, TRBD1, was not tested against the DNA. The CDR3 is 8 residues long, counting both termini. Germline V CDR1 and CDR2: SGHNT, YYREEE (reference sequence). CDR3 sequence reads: CASSKDRA.